This T cell receptor beta chain was identified during a study of T-cell reconstitution after alpha-beta-depleted transplantation in children (dated by TCRdb to about 2016). With regard to the full study: T-cell immune reconstitution after TCRalphabeta/CD19-depleted allogeneic hematopoietic cell transplantation in children was quantitatively tracked in the study by means of TCR repertoire profiling.

CDR1 and CDR2 were assigned from the germline V gene as MNHEY and SVGEGT. Inclusive of the bounding cysteine and phenylalanine, the CDR3 is 14 residues long. This entry keeps only the CDR3 DNA: 42 bases, framed from base 1. V and J are truncated by 2 bases and 10 bases respectively, leaving an intervening sequence of 15 bases. The meaning of the sample's treatment or condition label: allogeneic hematopoietic cell transplantation with graft depleted of TCRalphabeta T cells and CD19 B cells. TCRalphabeta/CD19-depleted allogeneic hematopoietic cell grafts were given to the transplant recipients, all of whom were children. As for this clonotype: Which antigen it targets is not known. Base qualities were left out, and no much larger clone turns up one base away.

Broader findings and caveats from the paper: The frequencies of hyperexpanded clones fell over the following months, and after one year, T-cell counts and TCRbeta diversity were mostly attributed to newly produced T cells. In some patients, the high TCRbeta diversity seen at day 60 was put down to recipient T cells and intrathymic progenitors that had survived conditioning. About two months after transplant, the apparently early recovery of alphabetaT-cell counts reportedly depended on just several hundred clones that had expanded rapidly and came from non-depleted graft cells.

To prepare the library, PCR was applied. TCRdb names Illumina HiSeq 2500 as the instrument used. To normalize quantification of the TCRbeta repertoire, the TCR libraries were built with molecular barcoding that relied on unique molecular identifiers. TCRdb trimmed public reads at Q25 via fastp, called clones via MiXCR and kept in-frame beta chains. When rows share a CDR3 protein, they turn into one entry using the most common DNA and genes. The sample table contains 60,000 or so distinct CDR3 sequences; only one count was recorded for less than 55% of them. More than 95% of the sample lies in the top ten.

The chain couples TRBV6-2 or TRBV6-3 to TRBJ2-1, and perhaps TRBD2 as D gene, on 5 matching bases. This clonotype was obtained from a male patient younger than 18 who had a stem cell transplant for acute lymphoblastic leukemia, so the T cells may come from the graft donor. Sequencing used PBMCs, mostly from graft donor cells, obtained 360 days after TCRalphabeta/CD19-depleted stem cell transplant. Read as DNA, the sequence is TGTGCCAGCAGTTACGGTTCTGGGATAGCGGAGCAGTTCTTC. It translates as CASSYGSGIAEQFF.